The 24 T cell receptor beta chains below all came from one sample that was sequenced in a study of T cell changes during pregnancy in multiple sclerosis. Sequencing was performed with immunoSEQ multiplex PCR; in TCRdb, only in-frame clones are kept and a portion is missing. The sample includes 28,000 or so clones, around 88% seen only once; the top ten take about 0.7%. The sequencing here drew on CD4+ T cells from peripheral blood mononuclear cells, taken in the first trimester of pregnancy. These TCRs come from a female donor in good health, enrolled as a control in a pregnancy study.

The chain combines TRBV27 with TRBJ2-1, with 12 positions matching TRBD2. The CDR3 is made up of 19 amino acids. The germline V gene encodes CDR1 MNHEY and CDR2 SMNVEV (reference sequence). Trimming removed 5 bases from V and 0 bases from J; junction bases left unmatched: 11. The CDR3 region is CASSKRLAGASSSYNEQFF. In nucleotides, the CDR3 is TGTGCCAGCAGTAAGAGACTAGCGGGGGCCTCTAGCTCCTACAATGAGCAGTTCTTC.

The V and J genes are TRBV5-1 and TRBJ2-5, with TRBD2 matching 7 bases. Losses at the gene ends were 4 bases for V and 4 bases for J; bases not matched to a gene: 10. This CDR3 has 15 amino acids. Germline V lookup: CDR1 SGHRS, CDR2 YFSETQ. CDR3 region: CASSQGREAPETQYF. The CDR3 DNA sequence: TGCGCCAGCAGCCAGGGACGGGAGGCCCCAGAGACCCAGTACTTC. Based on the CDR3 plus reference TRBV5-1 and TRBJ2-5, the full variable domain is KAGVTQTPRYLIKTRGQQVTLSCSPISGHRSVSWYQQTPGQGLQFLFEYFSETQRNKGNFPGRFSGRQFSNSRSEMNVSTLELGDSALYLCASSQGREAPETQYFGPGTRLLVL.

The chain links TRBV5-1 to TRBJ2-5; 9 nucleotides agree with TRBD2. Trimming at V came to 4 bases and at J to 4 bases, leaving 8 bases not matched to a gene. This CDR3 has 15 residues. From germline, CDR1 is SGHRS and CDR2 YFSETQ. DNA for the CDR3: TGCGCCAGCAGCGGTGGTTGGCGGGGGGGAGAGACCCAGTACTTC. Translation: CASSGGWRGGETQYF.

The rearrangement uses TRBV15 and TRBJ1-2; no clear D. Germline CDR1 reads LNHNV; CDR2 reads YYDKDF (reference sequence). This CDR3 contains 13 residues. Trimming removed 9 bases at V and 2 bases at J, with 13 bases between. The CDR3 region is CATRPGPNYGYTF. CDR3 DNA: TGTGCCACGAGGCCCGGCCCGAACTATGGCTACACCTTC.

CDR3 nucleotide sequence: TGCGCCAGCAGCACCCAGACAGGACAGAACACTGAAGCTTTCTTT. Encoded protein: CASSTQTGQNTEAFF. The rearrangement joins TRBV5-1 to TRBJ1-1; D may be TRBD1 (6 bases). This CDR3 is built from 15 residues. Germline CDR1 SGHRS, CDR2 YFSETQ. Deletions cut 4 bases from V and 1 base from J, with 14 bases between.

The rearrangement uses TRBV4-1 and TRBJ1-2, with 7 bases identical to TRBD1. The J segment lost 2 bases and the V segment lost 0 bases, leaving 0 bases of the junction unmatched. The CDR3 contains 14 residues. Germline V lookup: CDR1 MGHRA, CDR2 YSYEKL. CDR3 nucleotide sequence: TGCGCCAGCAGCCAAGAACAGGGGAACTATGGCTACACCTTC. This codes for CASSQEQGNYGYTF.

This chain connects TRBV30 to TRBJ1-4, with D uncertain. Germline CDR1 and CDR2: GTSNPN and SVGIG (reference sequence). V lost 0 bases to trimming and J lost 1 base, with 6 bases between them. The CDR3 loop spans 14 amino acids. The CDR3 protein is CAWSVRETNEKLFF. Here the CDR3 DNA reads TGTGCCTGGAGTGTACGGGAAACTAATGAAAAACTGTTTTTT.

The rearrangement uses TRBV11-3 and TRBJ2-7; the D gene is possibly TRBD1 (6 bases). Trimming removed 8 bases at V and 3 bases at J, with 14 bases between. CDR1 SGHNT and CDR2 YENEEA come from the germline V gene. The CDR3 covers 13 residues. The CDR3 reads CASQGFGFYEQYF. The CDR3 nucleotides read TGTGCCAGCCAGGGGTTTGGTTTCTACGAGCAGTACTTC.

The chain is built from TRBV11-2 and TRBJ2-2; TRBD2 aligns across 14 bases. V shed 5 bases, J shed 0 bases, and the junction held 5 bases outside the gene matches. This CDR3 spans 18 amino acids. Per the germline V gene, CDR1 is SGHAT and CDR2 is FQNNGV. CDR3 amino acids: CASSRRTSGGTNTGELFF. The CDR3 nucleotides are TGTGCCAGCAGCCGGAGGACTAGCGGGGGGACGAACACCGGGGAGCTGTTTTTT.

This sequence joins TRBV14 and TRBJ2-5; 7 bases map to TRBD1. CDR3 length: 15 residues. The germline V gene encodes CDR1 SGHDN and CDR2 FVKESK. J was trimmed by 2 bases and V by 1 base; bases with no gene match: 4. This CDR3 is CASSQADRVQETQYF. The CDR3 region has the DNA TGTGCCAGCAGCCAAGCCGACAGGGTGCAAGAGACCCAGTACTTC.

The rearrangement uses TRBV29-1 and TRBJ1-4; 9 positions match TRBD1. The CDR3 extends over 13 amino acids. CDR1 is SQVTM, CDR2 ANQGSEA, per germline. V lost 4 bases, J lost 7 bases, and 4 bases stayed unmatched. CDR3 region: CSVGGQGFEKLFF. In DNA, the CDR3 is TGCAGCGTTGGCGGACAGGGGTTTGAAAAACTGTTTTTT.

The count of this clone is one. This chain connects TRBV27 to TRBJ1-2; D remains unclear. Germline V gene sequence: CDR1 MNHEY, CDR2 SMNVEV (reference sequence). Between the trimmed V and J ends, which lost 4 bases and 2 bases, there was a span of 11 bases. The CDR3 loop spans 14 amino acids. The CDR3 region has the DNA TGTGCCAGCAGTTCGATCCGTGGCAACTATGGCTACACCTTC. Translation: CASSSIRGNYGYTF.

The J gene is TRBJ2-2, the V gene TRBV11-3; D is perhaps TRBD1 (6 bases). CDR3 size: 14 residues. The germline gives CDR1 SGHNT, CDR2 YENEEA. Trimming took off 7 bases at V and 5 bases at J, with 14 bases between the two ends. The CDR3 reads CASKKQGGTGELFF. The DNA for the CDR3 is TGTGCCAGCAAGAAACAGGGTGGTACCGGGGAGCTGTTTTTT.

This chain links TRBV4-1 with TRBJ2-5; a possible D gene is TRBD1 (5 bases). V was shortened by 2 bases and J by 5 bases, with 9 bases between the two germline ends. CDR3 length equals 13 residues. The germline gives CDR1 MGHRA, CDR2 YSYEKL. DNA of the CDR3: TGCGCCAGCAGCCAACTTGCAGGGGAGACCCAGTACTTC. Its protein product is CASSQLAGETQYF.

V gene TRBV19 combines with J gene TRBJ1-2; D gene uncertain. CDR1 and CDR2 (germline): LNHDA, SQIVND (reference sequence). Between the trimmed V and J ends, which lost 1 base and 8 bases, there was a span of 11 bases. The CDR3 is 13 amino acids. The CDR3 DNA reads as TGTGCCAGTAGTATAGGGGCCACTAGCGGCTACACCTTC. Encoded protein: CASSIGATSGYTF.

This chain connects TRBV15 to TRBJ1-2, with D possibly being TRBD1 (6 bases). Germline values: CDR1 LNHNV, CDR2 YYDKDF (reference sequence). V was trimmed by 0 bases and J by 7 bases, leaving 12 bases between them. The CDR3 spans 14 residues. The CDR3 is CATSREGGARGYTF. The CDR3 nucleotides read TGTGCCACCAGCAGAGAGGGGGGGGCGCGTGGCTACACCTTC.

The V gene is TRBV4-1, the J gene TRBJ1-2; a possible D gene is TRBD1 (5 bases). Germline-derived CDR1 and CDR2 are MGHRA and YSYEKL. The CDR3 is 17 amino acids. Trimming took off 0 bases at V and 5 bases at J, with 19 bases between the two ends. The CDR3 DNA sequence: TGCGCCAGCAGCCAAGATTCTGGGGGGTCCCTTGGGTATGGCTACACCTTC. Translating it yields CASSQDSGGSLGYGYTF.

The V and J genes are TRBV7-9 and TRBJ1-2; 7 nucleotides align to TRBD1. The trim removed 5 bases at V and 3 bases at J, leaving 6 bases unmatched. CDR1 and CDR2 from the germline V gene are SEHNR and FQNEAQ (reference sequence). The CDR3 covers 14 residues. CDR3 nucleotides: TGTGCCAGCAGCACCGGGACAGCCTACTATGGCTACACCTTC. This gives the protein CASSTGTAYYGYTF.

This rearrangement joins TRBV29-1 to TRBJ2-3; 8 bases align to TRBD1. Trimming took 1 base from V and 3 from J; bases not matched to a gene: 3. Per germline, CDR1 SQVTM and CDR2 ANQGSEA. The CDR3 is 14 residues long. The CDR3 reads CSVEGTGSTDTQYF. CDR3 DNA sequence: TGCAGCGTTGAAGGGACAGGGAGTACAGATACGCAGTATTTT.

V and J are TRBV11-3 and TRBJ1-6; D call uncertain. Trimming shortened V by 2 bases and J by 9 bases, and 8 bases separated the two germline ends. The length of the CDR3 is 13 residues. Per the germline V gene, CDR1 is SGHNT and CDR2 is YENEEA. CDR3 protein: CASSLSGVSPLHF. CDR3 sequence (DNA): TGTGCCAGCAGCTTATCAGGCGTTTCACCCCTCCACTTT.

The V and J genes are TRBV11-3 and TRBJ1-3; 8 nucleotides match TRBD1. The germline V gene has CDR1 SGHNT and CDR2 YENEEA. The junction had 2 bases not matched to a gene; V was cut back by 1 base and J by 0 bases. The CDR3 has 16 amino acids. This CDR3 reads CASSLGQGYSGNTIYF. The CDR3 DNA reads TGTGCCAGCAGCTTAGGACAGGGGTACTCTGGAAACACCATATATTTT.

In nucleotides, the CDR3 is TGTGCCAGCAGTCGTGGGACAGAAAGCTATGGCTACACCTTC. Its translation: CASSRGTESYGYTF. This chain uses TRBV6-5 with TRBJ1-2; 7 nucleotides align to TRBD1. The CDR3 runs to 14 residues. The junction had 7 bases not matched to a gene; V was cut back by 5 bases and J by 4 bases. The germline V gene encodes CDR1 MNHEY and CDR2 SVGAGI.

This chain connects TRBV10-3 to TRBJ1-1, with 7 bases lining up with TRBD1. V lost 4 bases to trimming and J lost 5 bases; unmatched junction nucleotides: 7. This CDR3 is built from 14 residues. The germline gives CDR1 ENHRY, CDR2 SYGVKD. DNA for the CDR3: TGTGCCATCAGTGGGGGGACAGACCAGACTGAAGCTTTCTTT. As protein: CAISGGTDQTEAFF.

The chain employs TRBV9 and TRBJ1-1, with a possible D match to TRBD1 (5 bases). This CDR3 contains 15 residues. V was shortened by 0 bases and J by 2 bases, with 11 bases between the two germline ends. Looked up from germline, CDR1 is SGDLS and CDR2 is YYNGEE. The DNA for the CDR3 is TGTGCCAGCAGCGTAGGCGGGGGATTAAACACTGAAGCTTTCTTT. It specifies CASSVGGGLNTEAFF.